This is a list of T cell receptor beta chains from one sample in a study of T cells after somatic rescue of genetic block. Sequencing used immunoSEQ multiplex PCR; TCRdb keeps in-frame clones, though not all of them. The table has around 14,000 clones, 70% to 80% seen once. Sequenced: peripheral blood mononuclear cells (PBMCs). Receptors were obtained from a boy younger than 18. Each CDR3 is given with its conserved first and last residue. A D gene is named only where the DNA matches it firmly. Part of the rows lack a size; the others show once, few, many or a class for expanded clones.

TRBJ1-2	TRBV7-8	.	TRBD1	TGTGCCAGCAGAAAGACAGGGCACCCCAGGGGGTCCTATGGCTACACCTTC	CASRKTGHPRGSYGYTF
TRBJ2-1	TRBV7-3	.	TRBD2	TGTGCCAGCAGCGCAACCGGGACTAGGGATGAGCAGTTCTTC	CASSATGTRDEQFF
TRBJ2-7	TRBV5-1	.	TRBD1	TGCGCCAGCAGCTACCAGGACAGGGTCGACGAGCAGTACTTC	CASSYQDRVDEQYF
TRBJ2-1	TRBV10-3	.	.	TGTGCCATCAGTACAACCGGGTTCTTATTTTACAATGAGCAGTTCTTC	CAISTTGFLFYNEQFF
TRBJ2-7	TRBV11-2	.	TRBD1	TGTGCCAGCAGCTACCCAGGGGGCTACGAGCAGTACTTC	CASSYPGGYEQYF
TRBJ2-1	TRBV6-6	once	TRBD2	TGTGCCAGCAGTTCGGCTATGGGCGGGAGCCGTCCTGAGCAGTTCTTC	CASSSAMGGSRPEQFF
TRBJ1-1	TRBV6-1	.	.	TGTGCCAGCAGTATAGGGAGGGTCACTGAAGCTTTCTTT	CASSIGRVTEAFF
TRBJ1-4	TRBV19	.	.	TGTGCCAGTAGTATTCTCAGGGCTAATGAAAAACTGTTTTTT	CASSILRANEKLFF
TRBJ2-7	TRBV15	.	.	TGTGCCACCAGCAGAGTCGTGGGGGCTCCCTACGAGCAGTACTTC	CATSRVVGAPYEQYF
TRBJ2-5	TRBV19	few	TRBD2	TGTGCCAGTAACGGCGGGAGAACCCAAGAGACCCAGTACTTC	CASNGGRTQETQYF
TRBJ2-7	TRBV10-3	.	.	TGTGCCATCAGTGAGCTTTTGGGGGTCTACGAGCAGTACTTC	CAISELLGVYEQYF
TRBJ1-1	TRBV5-6	.	.	TGTGCCAGCAGCAGTGACAGGACCTATGAAGCTTTCTTT	CASSSDRTYEAFF
TRBJ2-7	TRBV5-6	.	.	TGTGCCAGCAGCTTGACCGGGAGCCCCTCCTACGAGCAGTACTTC	CASSLTGSPSYEQYF
TRBJ2-2	TRBV5-1	.	.	TGCGCCAGCAGCAGGAACACCGGGGAGCTGTTTTTT	CASSRNTGELFF
TRBJ2-6	TRBV9	.	.	TGTGCCAGCAGCCCCCTGGGGACCTCTGGGGCCAACGTCCTGACTTTC	CASSPLGTSGANVLTF
TRBJ2-7	TRBV15	.	TRBD2	TGTGCCACCAGCAGGGGCGTAGGACTAGCGGGATCACCTACCTACGAGCAGTACTTC	CATSRGVGLAGSPTYEQYF
TRBJ1-2	TRBV7-9	.	.	TGTGCCAGCAGCTTGTCAGGGATACGGAACTATGGCTACACCTTC	CASSLSGIRNYGYTF
TRBJ1-6	TRBV5-4	medium-sized	.	TGTGCCAGCAGCTTACAGGGAAGGAATTCACCCCTCCACTTT	CASSLQGRNSPLHF
TRBJ1-3	TRBV6-5	.	.	TGTGCCAGCAGTTACGGGGGCGAAGGAAACACCATATATTTT	CASSYGGEGNTIYF
TRBJ2-7	TRBV20-1	.	.	TGCAGTGCTCGACAGACCTACGAGCAGTACTTC	CSARQTYEQYF
TRBJ2-7	TRBV11-1	.	.	TGTGCCAGCAGCCCAGTTTATAGCTCCTACGAGCAGTACTTC	CASSPVYSSYEQYF
TRBJ2-3	TRBV19	.	.	TGTGCCAGTAGTACCCGAGGTGGGAGCACAGATACGCAGTATTTT	CASSTRGGSTDTQYF
TRBJ2-7	TRBV28	once	TRBD2	TGTGCCGGACGGGGGGGCCCCTCCTACGAGCAGTACTTC	CAGRGGPSYEQYF
TRBJ2-1	TRBV18	.	TRBD2	TGTGCCAGCTCACCAGGACTAGCGGCTAACAATGAGCAGTTCTTC	CASSPGLAANNEQFF
TRBJ2-1	TRBV28	once	TRBD2	TGTGCCAGCAGTTGGACTAGCATTTACGACAATGAGCAGTTCTTC	CASSWTSIYDNEQFF
TRBJ1-5	TRBV5-1	few	.	TGCGCCAGCAGCCTTGGACAGTACAATCAGCCCCAGCATTTT	CASSLGQYNQPQHF
TRBJ1-2	TRBV28	.	.	TGTGCCATCCCCCGCGGGGGGTTTGGTGGCTACACCTTC	CAIPRGGFGGYTF
TRBJ2-7	TRBV13	.	TRBD2	TGTGCCAGCAGCTCCCTCGGACTAGCGGGAGGGCCTAAAGACGAGCAGTACTTC	CASSSLGLAGGPKDEQYF
TRBJ2-5	TRBV6-1	.	.	TGTGCCAGCAGTGAATTCGATAGGGAGGAGACCCAGTACTTC	CASSEFDREETQYF
TRBJ1-4	TRBV5-4	once	.	TGTGCCAGCAGCTTGTACGGCAGACCTGCAACTAATGAAAAACTGTTTTTT	CASSLYGRPATNEKLFF
TRBJ2-2	TRBV30	.	TRBD2	TGTGCCTGGGCCCCCTTGACTAGCAGCTACACCGGGGAGCTGTTTTTT	CAWAPLTSSYTGELFF
TRBJ1-4	TRBV4-1	.	.	TGCGCCAGCAGCCAAGATCGTGGGACTAATGAAAAACTGTTTTTT	CASSQDRGTNEKLFF
TRBJ2-1	TRBV9	.	TRBD2	TGTGCCAGCAGCGTAGGTACTTCGGGACTAGCGGGAATGGGGCAGTTCTTC	CASSVGTSGLAGMGQFF
TRBJ2-5	TRBV6-1	.	.	TGTGCCAGCAGTGTCGCACTAGCACCAGAGACCCAGTACTTC	CASSVALAPETQYF
TRBJ1-3	TRBV18	.	.	TGTGCCAGCTCTGGGACGGAGAGCTCTGGAAACACCATATATTTT	CASSGTESSGNTIYF